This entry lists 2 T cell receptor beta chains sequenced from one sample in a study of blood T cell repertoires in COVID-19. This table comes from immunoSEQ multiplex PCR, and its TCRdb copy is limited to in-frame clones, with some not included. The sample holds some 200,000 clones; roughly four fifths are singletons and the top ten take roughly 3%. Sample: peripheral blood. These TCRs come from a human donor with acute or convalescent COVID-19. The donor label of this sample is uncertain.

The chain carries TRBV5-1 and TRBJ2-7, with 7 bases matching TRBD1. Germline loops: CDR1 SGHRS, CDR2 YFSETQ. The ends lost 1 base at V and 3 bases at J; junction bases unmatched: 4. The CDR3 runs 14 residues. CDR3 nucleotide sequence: TGCGCCAGCAGCTTGACGACAGGGAACTACGAGCAGTACTTC. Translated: CASSLTTGNYEQYF. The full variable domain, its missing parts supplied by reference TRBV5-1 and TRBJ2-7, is KAGVTQTPRYLIKTRGQQVTLSCSPISGHRSVSWYQQTPGQGLQFLFEYFSETQRNKGNFPGRFSGRQFSNSRSEMNVSTLELGDSALYLCASSLTTGNYEQYFGPGTRLTVT.

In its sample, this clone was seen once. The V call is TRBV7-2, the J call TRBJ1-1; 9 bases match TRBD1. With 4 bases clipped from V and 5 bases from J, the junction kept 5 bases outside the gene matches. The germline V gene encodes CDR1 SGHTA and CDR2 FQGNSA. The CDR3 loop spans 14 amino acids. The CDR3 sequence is CASSSQGARTEAFF. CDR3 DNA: TGTGCCAGCAGCTCACAGGGGGCGCGAACTGAAGCTTTCTTT.